The clone carrying this TCR beta chain occurred many times. This specimen comes from a study of breast tumors, draining lymph nodes, adjacent tissues. One entry per CDR3 protein, called by TCRdb with MiXCR from the multiplex PCR reads. The top ten clones hold approximately 4.5% of a sample with 200,000 or so distinct CDR3 sequences, about 32% of them seen once. Samples came from axillary lymph nodes draining the breast cancer. The V and J ends lost 0 bases and 6 bases respectively, with 17 bases between them. Germline CDR1 is LNHNV and CDR2 is YYDKDF (reference sequence). CDR3 length equals 17 residues.

The clonotype comes from a female donor with breast cancer. Some clones in this sample may be carry-over from other donors' samples. The sample consisted of axillary lymph node tissue. The chain links TRBV15 to TRBJ2-2; D is perhaps TRBD1 or TRBD2 (5 bases each). The CDR3: CATSRDWTPRDAGELFF. CDR3 DNA: TGTGCCACCAGCAGAGATTGGACCCCGAGGGACGCCGGGGAGCTGTTTTTT.